The following is a T cell receptor beta chain sequence with its context. The antigen remains undetermined. This record belongs to a study of graft-versus-host responses after intestinal transplantation. Study summary: The study gave all recipients anti-thymocyte globulin induction, then tacrolimus and steroids for 2 to 3 years.

Study-wide findings and caveats: GvH clones appeared in recipient marrow, some first in ileum or blood.

The CDR3 has 12 residues. Germline V lookup: CDR1 SGHRS, CDR2 YFSETQ. V was trimmed by 3 bases and J by 11 bases, leaving 14 bases between them. The method was immunoSEQ multiplex PCR; TCRdb's version includes in-frame clones alone and lacks a portion of them. The sample contains about 92,000 clones, 75% to 95% of which appear only once. Source: unstimulated CD8+ T cells sorted from spleen or lymph node cells, taken before intestinal transplant. The chain combines TRBV5-1 with TRBJ1-1, with D uncertain. This sequence originates from a human donor who received an intestinal transplant. The CDR3 spells CASSSGRMFAFF. The CDR3, as DNA: TGCGCCAGCAGCTCCGGAAGGATGTTTGCTTTCTTT.